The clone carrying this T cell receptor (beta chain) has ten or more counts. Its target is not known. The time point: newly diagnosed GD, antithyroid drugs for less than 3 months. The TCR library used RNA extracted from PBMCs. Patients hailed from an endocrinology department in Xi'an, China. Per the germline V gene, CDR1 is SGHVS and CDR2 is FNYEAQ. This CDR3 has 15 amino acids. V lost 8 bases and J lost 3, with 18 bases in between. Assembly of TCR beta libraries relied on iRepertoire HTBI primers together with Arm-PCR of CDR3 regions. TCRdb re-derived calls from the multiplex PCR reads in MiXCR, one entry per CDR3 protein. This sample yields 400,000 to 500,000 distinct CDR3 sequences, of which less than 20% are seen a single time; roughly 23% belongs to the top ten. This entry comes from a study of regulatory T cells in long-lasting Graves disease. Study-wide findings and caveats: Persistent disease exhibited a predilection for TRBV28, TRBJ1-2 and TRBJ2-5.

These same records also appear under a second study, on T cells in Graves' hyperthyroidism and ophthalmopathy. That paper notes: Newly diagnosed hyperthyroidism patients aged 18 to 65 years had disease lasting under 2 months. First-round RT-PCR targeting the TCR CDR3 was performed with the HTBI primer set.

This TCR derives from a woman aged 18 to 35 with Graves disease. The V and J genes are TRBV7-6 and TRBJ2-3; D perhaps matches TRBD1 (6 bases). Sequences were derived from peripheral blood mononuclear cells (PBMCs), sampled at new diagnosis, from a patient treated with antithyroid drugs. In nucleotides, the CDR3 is TGTGCCAGCTCGGTGGGGGCGATTAAAACAGATACGCAGTATTTT. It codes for CASSVGAIKTDTQYF.